This TCR beta chain was recovered during a study of cytomegalovirus exposure and HLA in healthy donors. Study-level points and caveats: The listing of roughly 160 TCR beta chains classed them as cytomegalovirus-associated. Some public TCRs appeared in many individuals, while most sequences were rare. Reports described diagnosis of cytomegalovirus status by the classifier as highly specific and sensitive.

The approximately 120-subject validation cohort, separate from the roughly 670-subject first cohort, included the donors. Regarding this clone: The antigen is unknown.

Clones were sequenced by immunoSEQ multiplex PCR, and TCRdb holds only the in-frame ones, with some missing. The table records under 200,000 clones, roughly nine tenths of them present only once. This CDR3 has 13 amino acids. Germline V CDR1 and CDR2: LNHDA, SQIVND (reference sequence). V was shortened by 5 bases and J by 5 bases, with 12 bases between the two germline ends. This chain uses TRBV19 with TRBJ2-5; possibly TRBD2 for D (6 bases). The receptor was derived from a woman under 30 in good health and CMV-seropositive. The sequencing sample was made of PBMCs. As DNA, the CDR3 is TGTGCCAGTAGTGCTGGGGGGAAGGAGACCCAGTACTTC. It specifies CASSAGGKETQYF.